This T cell receptor (beta chain) appears in the sequencing data of a study of CD8 T cells in ankylosing spondylitis. This clonotype was seen at least ten times. Quantitative 5'-RACE with molecular barcodes generated TCR beta libraries. TCRdb ran MiXCR on the 5' RACE reads and lists one entry per CDR3 protein. The data hold under 250,000 distinct CDR3 sequences, with over 9.5% observed a single time. The TCR sequence derives from a male donor with ankylosing spondylitis or in good health (not recorded which). The sequenced material came from blood, either unsorted or a sorted T cell fraction (not recorded which).

The CDR3 is CASSQVSGGLRGDTQYF. In nucleotides, the CDR3 is TGTGCCAGCAGCCAAGTTTCGGGGGGGCTTCGGGGAGATACGCAGTATTTT. This chain joins TRBV4-2 and TRBJ2-3; TRBD2 aligns across 8 bases. The ends lost 1 base at V and 5 bases at J; junction bases unmatched: 11. Germline-derived CDR1 and CDR2 are LGHNA and YNFKEQ. The CDR3 runs 17 residues.